The 32 T cell receptor beta chains in this list originate from one sample, sequenced in a study of blood T cell repertoires in COVID-19. Sequencing was performed with immunoSEQ multiplex PCR; in TCRdb, only in-frame clones are kept and a portion is missing. The sample has 30,000 or so clones, approximately 85% seen once. Specimen: peripheral blood. The source of these receptors is a man older than 75 with active COVID-19.

This sequence joins TRBV19 and TRBJ2-5, with TRBD2 matching over 12 bases. The germline V gene has CDR1 LNHDA and CDR2 SQIVND (reference sequence). J was trimmed by 5 bases and V by 3 bases; bases with no gene match: 4. The CDR3 is 15 residues long. This CDR3 reads CASSMTSGGRETQYF. The CDR3, as DNA: TGTGCCAGTAGTATGACTAGCGGGGGAAGGGAGACCCAGTACTTC.

The chain carries TRBV19 and TRBJ1-1, with D possibly matching TRBD1 (5 bases). V lost 1 base to trimming and J lost 8 bases, with 14 bases between them. The V gene's germline CDR1 is LNHDA and CDR2 SQIVND (reference sequence). The CDR3 sequence is 14 residues long. In DNA, the CDR3 is TGTGCCAGTAGTATAGCTCTCTGGCAGGGCGAAGCTTTCTTT. This encodes CASSIALWQGEAFF.

This sequence joins TRBV5-1 and TRBJ2-2; D unclear. Germline V CDR1 and CDR2: SGHRS, YFSETQ. The CDR3 loop spans 13 amino acids. The V end was cut by 4 bases, the J end by 6 bases, with 10 bases between. The chain's CDR3 is CASSLPEPGELFF. In DNA, the CDR3 is TGCGCCAGCAGCCTCCCGGAGCCCGGGGAGCTGTTTTTT.

The rearrangement joins TRBV18 to TRBJ2-3; 7 bases match TRBD1. The V and J ends lost 4 bases and 3 bases, in that order; junction bases with no gene match: 13. Per the germline V gene, CDR1 is KGHSH and CDR2 is LQKENI. The CDR3 has 17 residues. The CDR3 reads CASSRGPRQGSTDTQYF. The CDR3 DNA sequence: TGTGCCAGCTCACGAGGACCGAGACAGGGATCGACAGATACGCAGTATTTT.

The CDR3 reads CSAIFADTQYF. The CDR3 DNA is TGCAGTGCAATCTTCGCAGATACGCAGTATTTT. The chain carries TRBV20-1 and TRBJ2-3, with D unresolved. Looked up from germline, CDR1 is DFQATT and CDR2 is SNEGSKA (reference sequence). This CDR3 region has 11 residues. Trimming shortened V by 6 bases and J by 4 bases, and 8 bases separated the two germline ends.

The chain employs TRBV19 and TRBJ1-2, with 8 bases matching TRBD1. The CDR3 extends over 15 amino acids. Germline V gene data show CDR1 as LNHDA and CDR2 as SQIVND (reference sequence). Trimming removed 7 bases from V and 6 bases from J; junction bases left unmatched: 13. The CDR3 spells CASTTNRQGLDGYTF. The CDR3 DNA follows: TGTGCCAGTACCACAAACCGACAGGGGCTGGATGGCTACACCTTC. The entire variable domain, with the rest obtained from reference TRBV19 and TRBJ1-2, is as follows: DGGITQSPKYLFRKEGQNVTLSCEQNLNHDAMYWYRQDPGQGLRLIYYSQIVNDFQKGDIAEGYSVSREKKESFPLTVTSAQKNPTAFYLCASTTNRQGLDGYTFGSGTRLTVV.

This chain uses TRBV28 with TRBJ2-1; maybe TRBD1 (6 bases). Germline assignment: CDR1 MDHEN and CDR2 SYDVKM. The CDR3 length is 16 residues. Trimming cost V 6 bases and J 6 bases, with 21 bases left between them. CDR3 coding DNA: TGTGCCAGCAGCTTCCCCGGGACAACCAACATCAATGAGCAGTTCTTC. This sequence encodes CASSFPGTTNINEQFF.

The chain employs TRBV4-3 and TRBJ1-1; D gene uncertain. Germline V lookup: CDR1 LGHNA, CDR2 YSLEER. The CDR3 totals 13 residues. V lost 4 bases to trimming and J lost 3 bases, with 9 bases between them. The CDR3 DNA reads TGCGCCAGCAGCCTCCCCGGGGACACTGAAGCTTTCTTT. Its translation: CASSLPGDTEAFF.

Only a few counts were recorded for this clone. The rearrangement joins TRBV3-1 (or the pseudogene TRBV3-2) to TRBJ2-7, with D tentatively TRBD1 (6 bases). Per the germline V gene, CDR1 is LGHDT and CDR2 is YNNKEL (reference sequence). V shed 5 bases and J shed 4 bases, with 18 bases lying between them. The CDR3 sequence is 15 residues long. CDR3 nucleotide sequence: TGTGCCAGCAGCTCGGCCCCAGGGGCTAAATACGAGCAGTACTTC. Translation: CASSSAPGAKYEQYF.

This rearrangement joins TRBV28 to TRBJ2-2; TRBD2 matches 10 bases. The CDR3 totals 16 residues. Trimming removed 6 bases from V and 0 bases from J; junction bases left unmatched: 4. Germline V gene data show CDR1 as MDHEN and CDR2 as SYDVKM. The CDR3 sequence: CASRLLAGANTGELFF. As DNA, the CDR3 is TGTGCCAGCAGGCTTCTAGCGGGGGCGAACACCGGGGAGCTGTTTTTT.

This chain connects TRBV19 to TRBJ2-3; 8 bases line up with TRBD1. With V trimmed by 3 bases and J by 5 bases, 13 bases remained unmatched. Germline V gene data show CDR1 as LNHDA and CDR2 as SQIVND (reference sequence). The CDR3 consists of 17 residues. CDR3 sequence reads: CASSMGVGRGLGDTQYF. In nucleotides, the CDR3 is TGTGCCAGTAGTATGGGGGTGGGCAGGGGGCTCGGAGATACGCAGTATTTT.

The genes are TRBV13 and TRBJ2-5; D is possibly TRBD2 (7 bases). V gave up 5 bases and J gave up 4 bases, with 11 bases separating them. The CDR3 sequence is 13 residues long. Germline-derived CDR1 and CDR2 are PRHDT and FYEKMQ (reference sequence). The DNA for the CDR3 is TGTGCCAGCAGCCCCCGGGGGGCAGAGACCCAGTACTTC. Protein: CASSPRGAETQYF.

V is TRBV25-1 and J is TRBJ2-7, with a weak D call TRBD2 (6 bases). The germline V and J ends were trimmed by 5 bases and 2 bases, with 16 bases remaining between them. CDR1 is MGHDK, CDR2 SYGVNS, per germline. The CDR3 loop spans 15 amino acids. CDR3 coding DNA: TGTGCCAGCAGTCCTAAGCTTAGCGGAACCTACGAGCAGTACTTC. This codes for CASSPKLSGTYEQYF.

The J gene is TRBJ2-1, the V gene TRBV28; D is undetermined. Per the germline V gene, CDR1 is MDHEN and CDR2 is SYDVKM. This CDR3 is built from 17 residues. V lost 2 bases, J lost 1 base, and 15 bases lay in between. CDR3 DNA sequence: TGTGCCAGCAGTTTAGAAAGGAGATCTCGGTCCTACAATGAGCAGTTCTTC. Protein sequence: CASSLERRSRSYNEQFF.

This chain connects TRBV5-1 to TRBJ1-2; D possibly corresponds to TRBD1 (5 bases). This CDR3 has 15 residues. The germline V and J ends were trimmed by 0 bases and 4 bases, with 13 bases remaining between them. Germline-derived CDR1 and CDR2 are SGHRS and YFSETQ. The CDR3 spells CASSLENPDSYGYTF. The CDR3 DNA follows: TGCGCCAGCAGCTTGGAAAATCCCGACAGCTATGGCTACACCTTC.

This clone was observed once. The chain couples TRBV5-1 to TRBJ2-1; 7 bases align to TRBD2. Germline CDR1 reads SGHRS; CDR2 reads YFSETQ. Trimming removed 0 bases from V and 5 bases from J; junction bases left unmatched: 2. The CDR3 loop spans 14 amino acids. This chain's CDR3 is CASSLGTRDNEQFF. CDR3 DNA sequence: TGCGCCAGCAGCTTGGGGACTAGGGACAATGAGCAGTTCTTC.

This sequence joins TRBV7-9 and TRBJ2-3, with TRBD2 as a possible D gene (6 bases). CDR1 is SEHNR, CDR2 FQNEAQ, per germline (reference sequence). The CDR3 loop spans 15 amino acids. Trimming took 7 bases from V and 4 from J, leaving 18 bases between them. DNA for the CDR3: TGTGCCAGCACCCCTGGAGTGGAGCGGGCAGATACGCAGTATTTT. Translation gives CASTPGVERADTQYF. The complete variable domain, with remaining parts taken from reference TRBV7-9 and TRBJ2-3, reads DTGVSQNPRHKITKRGQNVTFRCDPISEHNRLYWYRQTLGQGPEFLTYFQNEAQLEKSRLLSDRFSAERPKGSFSTLEIQRTEQGDSAMYLCASTPGVERADTQYFGPGTRLTVL.

This clone turned up a few times. This chain connects TRBV24-1 to TRBJ2-7; D perhaps matches TRBD2 (5 bases). V lost 6 bases and J lost 0, with 17 bases in between. The CDR3 totals 16 residues. CDR1 is KGHDR, CDR2 SFDVKD, per germline. In DNA, the CDR3 is TGTGCCACCAGTAATGATGGGGAGCCTGGCTCCTACGAGCAGTACTTC. Encoded protein: CATSNDGEPGSYEQYF.

The chain recombines TRBV30 with TRBJ1-6, with D maybe TRBD1 (5 bases). Per the germline V gene, CDR1 is GTSNPN and CDR2 is SVGIG (reference sequence). The CDR3 covers 13 residues. Trimming pared 8 bases from V and 3 bases from J, leaving 11 bases between. The CDR3 here is CAAGGNYNSPLHF. The CDR3 DNA reads as TGTGCCGCGGGGGGGAACTATAATTCACCCCTCCACTTT.

The chain recombines TRBV21-1 with TRBJ2-7; the D call of TRBD1 is as the table states it, not checked on the DNA. TRBV21-1 is a documented pseudogene. CDR3 size: 14 residues. In DNA, the CDR3 is TGTGCCAGCAGCAAAGTTAGCAGGGGTTACGAGCAGTACTTC. Its translation: CASSKVSRGYEQYF.

The genes are TRBV7-8 and TRBJ2-3; tentative D call: TRBD1 (6 bases). The V gene lost 8 bases and the J gene lost 5 bases, with 20 bases spanning the gap. This CDR3 has 15 amino acids. Per germline, CDR1 SGHVS and CDR2 FQNEAQ. The CDR3 coding sequence is TGTGCCAGCTGCAGCCGGCAGGGGTCAAAAGATACGCAGTATTTT. Encoded protein: CASCSRQGSKDTQYF.

This rearrangement joins TRBV5-1 to TRBJ2-5; D perhaps matches TRBD1 (5 bases). This CDR3 has 14 residues. Germline V lookup: CDR1 SGHRS, CDR2 YFSETQ. Deletions cut 5 bases from V and 1 base from J, with 12 bases between. The chain's CDR3 is CASRGVVTQETQYF. The CDR3 nucleotides read TGCGCCAGCAGAGGGGTAGTTACCCAAGAGACCCAGTACTTC.

CDR3 bases: TGCGCCAGCAGGTCCGGGACAGGGGGATCACCCCTCCACTTT. This translates into CASRSGTGGSPLHF. The rearrangement joins TRBV5-1 to TRBJ1-6; the match to TRBD1 covers 11 bases. With 5 bases clipped from V and 10 bases from J, the junction kept 5 bases outside the gene matches. The germline V gene has CDR1 SGHRS and CDR2 YFSETQ. This CDR3 is built from 14 residues.

A few counts support this clone. The chain employs TRBV10-3 and TRBJ2-1, with D possibly TRBD2 on 5 matching bases. CDR1 is ENHRY, CDR2 SYGVKD, per germline. The V end was cut by 0 bases, the J end by 0 bases, with 9 bases between. The CDR3 loop spans 16 amino acids. As DNA, the CDR3 is TGTGCCATCAGTGAGTCGATGGCGGGCTCCTACAATGAGCAGTTCTTC. Residues: CAISESMAGSYNEQFF.

This rearrangement joins TRBV19 to TRBJ1-4; 8 bases fit TRBD1. The trim removed 7 bases at V and 5 bases at J, leaving 9 bases unmatched. Germline V gives CDR1 LNHDA, CDR2 SQIVND (reference sequence). CDR3 length: 15 residues. The CDR3 is CASTTLRTGNEKLFF. CDR3 DNA: TGTGCCAGTACTACCCTCCGGACAGGGAATGAAAAACTGTTTTTT.

J is TRBJ2-1 and V is TRBV11-3; 11 bases fit TRBD2. CDR3 length equals 17 residues. Looked up from germline, CDR1 is SGHNT and CDR2 is YENEEA. V lost 5 bases and J lost 4; bases outside the gene matches: 10. This CDR3 reads CASSAGATSGGYNEQFF. CDR3 bases: TGTGCCAGCAGCGCGGGGGCAACTAGCGGGGGTTACAATGAGCAGTTCTTC.

This clone is medium-sized in the sample. The chain recombines TRBV2 with TRBJ2-5, with D perhaps TRBD2 (5 bases). From germline, CDR1 is SNHLY and CDR2 FYNNEI. The CDR3 consists of 11 residues. Trimming stripped 7 bases from V and 4 bases from J, with 7 bases between. In DNA, the CDR3 is TGTGCCAGCACCCGGGGAGAGACCCAGTACTTC. Amino acid sequence: CASTRGETQYF.

CDR3 loop: CASSTRTGLGYGYTF. DNA of the CDR3: TGCGCCAGCAGCACACGGACAGGGCTGGGCTATGGCTACACCTTC. This sequence joins TRBV4-1 and TRBJ1-2, with 8 bases that match TRBD1. The CDR3 has 15 residues. From germline, CDR1 is MGHRA and CDR2 YSYEKL. V lost 5 bases to trimming and J lost 4 bases; unmatched junction nucleotides: 9.

V is TRBV2 and J is TRBJ2-1; TRBD2 is a possible D gene (7 bases). The germline gives CDR1 SNHLY, CDR2 FYNNEI. V lost 6 bases, J lost 6 bases, and 18 bases lay in between. This CDR3 spans 15 amino acids. The CDR3 DNA follows: TGTGCCAGCAGAGGCCTAGGGGGGGGGTCCAATGAGCAGTTCTTC. Translated, it gives CASRGLGGGSNEQFF.

This clone came up a few times. The V and J genes are TRBV7-2 and TRBJ1-4, with TRBD1 identical over 9 bases. CDR1 is SGHTA, CDR2 FQGNSA, per germline. Trimming took 5 bases from V and 5 from J; bases not matched to a gene: 3. The CDR3 has 14 amino acids. The CDR3 DNA reads TGTGCCAGCAGCCGGGGACAGGGAAATGAAAAACTGTTTTTT. It codes for CASSRGQGNEKLFF.

This clone was seen just once. In DNA, the CDR3 is TGTGCCAGCAGTTCGAGGACAGGGGCAGGCACAGATACGCAGTATTTT. Translated: CASSSRTGAGTDTQYF. This chain connects TRBV6-5 to TRBJ2-3; 9 bases line up with TRBD1. In germline, CDR1 is MNHEY, CDR2 SVGAGI. V shed 4 bases, J shed 1 base, and the junction held 6 bases outside the gene matches. The length of the CDR3 is 16 residues.

The chain combines TRBV20-1 with TRBJ2-1; 8 positions match TRBD1. V lost 3 bases and J lost 7; bases outside the gene matches: 5. The CDR3 runs 13 residues. Germline V gives CDR1 DFQATT, CDR2 SNEGSKA (reference sequence). The CDR3 loop reads CSASRDRPNEQFF. CDR3 DNA: TGCAGTGCTAGTAGGGACAGGCCTAATGAGCAGTTCTTC.